This T cell receptor beta chain was retrieved from a study of T cell changes during pregnancy in multiple sclerosis. Data came from immunoSEQ multiplex PCR; TCRdb stores just in-frame clones and leaves some out. The sample contains tens of thousands of clones, about 93% of which appear only once. The junction had 1 base not matched to a gene; V was cut back by 0 bases and J by 3 bases. This CDR3 has 14 amino acids. Germline loops: CDR1 SGDLS, CDR2 YYNGEE. This clone was observed a handful of times. The TCR was taken from a female donor with multiple sclerosis, enrolled in a pregnancy study. V gene TRBV9 combines with J gene TRBJ2-3, with TRBD2 matching over 7 bases. Sequencing used peripheral blood, obtained in the first trimester of pregnancy. The CDR3 nucleotides read TGTGCCAGCAGCGTAGTGGGGGGGACAGATACGCAGTATTTT. This translates into CASSVVGGTDTQYF.